A single sample gave rise to the 8 T cell receptor beta chains below, sequenced in a study of blood T cells in healthy people across ages. Together with a sample-barcoded 5' primer, a J-beta primer mix was included in a second PCR lasting about 6 to 11 cycles. From the 5' RACE reads, TCRdb called clonotypes with MiXCR, one entry per CDR3 protein. The sample contains approximately 2,000,000 distinct CDR3 sequences, about two fifths of which appear only once. The sequenced sample consisted of blood. The receptors originated from a human donor in good health.

The rearrangement joins TRBV3-1 to TRBJ2-7; possibly TRBD1 for D (6 bases). Between the trimmed V and J ends, which lost 2 bases and 2 bases, there was a span of 22 bases. This CDR3 contains 18 residues. Germline V gene lookup returns CDR1 LGHDT and CDR2 YNNKEL (reference sequence). The CDR3 loop is CASSQRRRPGHPPYEQYF. CDR3 coding DNA: TGTGCCAGCAGCCAAAGGAGGAGACCGGGACACCCCCCCTACGAGCAGTACTTC.

This chain joins TRBV29-1 and TRBJ2-1; 10 nucleotides align to TRBD2. Trimming cost V 3 bases and J 1 base; bases outside gene matches: 6. The germline gives CDR1 SQVTM, CDR2 ANQGSEA. The CDR3 length is 16 residues. CDR3 DNA: TGCAGCGTTGAGGCCGGACTAGCGGAATCCTACAATGAGCAGTTCTTC. Amino acids: CSVEAGLAESYNEQFF.

For the CDR3, the DNA is TGCGCCAGCAGCCTCTGGCAGGACTACTACAATGAGCAGTACTTC. It is translated as CASSLWQDYYNEQYF. The genes are TRBV4-3 and TRBJ2-1; D is perhaps TRBD2 (6 bases). The last part of the DNA fits TRBJ2-7 better; the J call may be wrong. This CDR3 has 15 amino acids. Germline-derived CDR1 and CDR2 are LGHNA and YSLEER.

This chain links TRBV6-2 or TRBV6-3 with TRBJ2-1; 7 bases match TRBD1. Per germline, CDR1 MNHEY and CDR2 SVGEGT. With 6 bases clipped from V and 10 bases from J, the junction kept 12 bases outside the gene matches. The CDR3 totals 14 residues. This CDR3 is CASSRRGQNYEQFF. DNA for the CDR3: TGTGCCAGCAGCAGAAGGGGACAGAACTACGAGCAGTTCTTC.

The genes are TRBV20-1 and TRBJ2-2; D is possibly TRBD1 or TRBD2 (5 bases each). This CDR3 has 15 amino acids. CDR1 is DFQATT and CDR2 is SNEGSKA in the germline V gene (reference sequence). V lost 0 bases to trimming and J lost 4 bases, with 12 bases between them. CDR3 loop: CSARDRESGTGELFF. CDR3 DNA: TGCAGTGCTAGAGACAGGGAAAGCGGCACCGGGGAGCTGTTTTTT.

This clonotype turned up a few times. J is TRBJ2-1 and V is TRBV4-1, with 12 bases matching TRBD1. Germline CDR1 MGHRA, CDR2 YSYEKL. Trimming at V came to 3 bases and at J to 8 bases, leaving 8 bases not matched to a gene. This CDR3 region has 16 residues. The DNA of the CDR3 is TGCGCCAGCAGCCAGATTGTGGGACAGGGGGCCTATGAGCAGTTCTTC. Encoded protein: CASSQIVGQGAYEQFF.

Of note for this clonotype: A much larger clone differs from this one at a single base, so this may be a read error. V and J are TRBV7-3 and TRBJ1-2, with 7 bases matching TRBD1. V shed 5 bases and J 6 bases; nucleotides not matched to a gene: 6. Germline CDR1 is SGHTA and CDR2 is FQGTGA. The CDR3 has 13 residues. The CDR3 protein is CASSPGTDHGYTF. CDR3 nucleotide sequence: TGTGCCAGCAGCCCCGGGACAGACCATGGCTACACCTTC.

Remarks on this clonotype: Given the absence of the conserved phenylalanine or tryptophan at the CDR3 end, a read error is likely. The chain couples TRBV25-1 to TRBJ1-5; a weak D match, TRBD1 (5 bases). The CDR3 contains 14 residues. CDR1 MGHDK and CDR2 SYGVNS come from the germline V gene. V lost 5 bases and J 1 base, leaving 9 bases between the germline ends. CDR3 region: CASSLQGSNQPQHC. The DNA for the CDR3 is TGTGCCAGCAGTCTTCAGGGCAGCAATCAGCCCCAGCATTGT.